One and the same sample provided the 7 T cell receptor beta chains below, sequenced in a study of blood T cell repertoires in COVID-19. Generated by immunoSEQ multiplex PCR, the TCRdb table keeps only in-frame clones and is missing some. This table has around 300,000 clones, around 81% appearing once. The sequenced material came from peripheral blood. Source of these receptors: a woman in her 50s with active or convalescent COVID-19.

This clone showed up just once. J is TRBJ2-5 and V is TRBV7-2; D is possibly TRBD2 (6 bases). Germline V gene lookup returns CDR1 SGHTA and CDR2 FQGNSA. The CDR3 extends over 14 amino acids. The ends were cut back, 4 bases at V and 2 bases at J, with 11 bases in the middle. As DNA, the CDR3 is TGTGCCAGCAGCTCGGACTACCAACAAGAGACCCAGTACTTC. Translated: CASSSDYQQETQYF.

The chain uses TRBV5-1 and TRBJ2-7; 10 bases line up with TRBD2. Germline-derived CDR1 and CDR2 are SGHRS and YFSETQ. This CDR3 comprises 15 residues. J gave up 1 base and V 5 bases, and 6 bases lay outside the gene matches. DNA of the CDR3: TGCGCCAGCAGGGCACTAGCGGGACCGTCCTACGAGCAGTACTTC. It is translated as CASRALAGPSYEQYF.

Only a few counts were recorded for this clone. The rearrangement joins TRBV7-9 to TRBJ1-2; D not resolved. CDR1 and CDR2 (germline): SEHNR, FQNEAQ (reference sequence). There are 12 residues in the CDR3. V lost 0 bases, J lost 7 bases, and 6 bases lay in between. As DNA, the CDR3 is TGTGCCAGCAGCTTAGCCTTCCCTGGCTACACCTTC. It specifies CASSLAFPGYTF.

The chain carries TRBV29-1 and TRBJ1-1, with D unclear. V was clipped by 3 bases and J by 4 bases, with 12 bases between them. The V gene's germline CDR1 is SQVTM and CDR2 ANQGSEA. The CDR3 spans 13 residues. CDR3 loop: CSVDPGSVTEAFF. DNA for the CDR3: TGCAGCGTTGATCCTGGGAGTGTCACTGAAGCTTTCTTT.

This clone showed up just once. V usage is TRBV5-1 and J usage is TRBJ1-2; TRBD1 matches at 8 bases. The V gene end was trimmed by 4 bases and the J gene end by 0 bases; junction bases not matched to a gene: 8. The CDR3 totals 16 residues. Germline V gene lookup returns CDR1 SGHRS and CDR2 YFSETQ. The CDR3: CASSPRTGTTNYGYTF. In nucleotides, the CDR3 is TGCGCCAGCAGCCCGAGGACAGGGACGACTAACTATGGCTACACCTTC. The whole variable domain, filled in from reference TRBV5-1 and TRBJ1-2, reads KAGVTQTPRYLIKTRGQQVTLSCSPISGHRSVSWYQQTPGQGLQFLFEYFSETQRNKGNFPGRFSGRQFSNSRSEMNVSTLELGDSALYLCASSPRTGTTNYGYTFGSGTRLTVV.

This chain joins TRBV7-9 and TRBJ1-4, with 11 bases lining up with TRBD1. The CDR3 consists of 14 residues. The germline CDR1 and CDR2 sequences are SEHNR and FQNEAQ (reference sequence). The trim removed 7 bases at V and 6 bases at J, leaving 4 bases unmatched. As DNA, the CDR3 is TGTGCCAGCAACTCGGGACAGGGGGATGAAAAACTGTTTTTT. Encoded protein: CASNSGQGDEKLFF.

This clone was counted between two and nine times. The chain carries TRBV23-1 and TRBJ2-5, with a weak D call TRBD2 (6 bases). TRBV23-1 is an ORF for which the function is uncertain. V was trimmed by 6 bases and J by 9 bases, leaving 14 bases between them. CDR3 length equals 12 residues. The CDR3 spells CASRSDGGAQYF. For the CDR3, the DNA is TGCGCCAGCAGATCGGACGGAGGGGCCCAGTACTTC.